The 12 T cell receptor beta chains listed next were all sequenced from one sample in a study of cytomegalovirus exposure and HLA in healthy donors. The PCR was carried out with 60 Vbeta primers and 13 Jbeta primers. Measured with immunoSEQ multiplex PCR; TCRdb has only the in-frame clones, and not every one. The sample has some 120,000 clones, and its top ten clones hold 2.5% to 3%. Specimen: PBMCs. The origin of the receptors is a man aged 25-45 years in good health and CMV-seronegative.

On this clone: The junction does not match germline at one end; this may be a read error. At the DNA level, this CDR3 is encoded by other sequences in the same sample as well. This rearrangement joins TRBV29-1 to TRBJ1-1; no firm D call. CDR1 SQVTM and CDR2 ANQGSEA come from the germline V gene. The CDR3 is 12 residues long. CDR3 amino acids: CSVGQLNTEAFF. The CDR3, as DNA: TGCAGCGTTGGGCAGTTGAACACCGAAGCTTTCTTT.

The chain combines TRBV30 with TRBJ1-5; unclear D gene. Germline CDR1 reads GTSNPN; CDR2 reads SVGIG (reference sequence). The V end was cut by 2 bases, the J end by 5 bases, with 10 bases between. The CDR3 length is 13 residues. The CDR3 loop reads CAWSFGSDQPQHF. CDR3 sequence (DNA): TGTGCCTGGAGTTTCGGGAGCGATCAGCCCCAGCATTTT.

In DNA, the CDR3 is TGTGCCAGCAGCGCGCGGCCAGGGGGCATATTGTACACCGGGGAGCTGTTTTTT. Protein sequence: CASSARPGGILYTGELFF. The chain employs TRBV5-5 and TRBJ2-2; 8 bases line up with TRBD1. The CDR3 covers 18 residues. The ends lost 4 bases at V and 3 bases at J; junction bases unmatched: 14. Germline CDR1 is SGHKS and CDR2 is YYEKEE (reference sequence). Full variable domain (remainder filled in from reference TRBV5-5 and TRBJ2-2): DAGVTQSPTHLIKTRGQQVTLRCSPISGHKSVSWYQQVLGQGPQFIFQYYEKEERGRGNFPDRFSARQFPNYSSELNVNALLLGDSALYLCASSARPGGILYTGELFFGEGSRLTVL.

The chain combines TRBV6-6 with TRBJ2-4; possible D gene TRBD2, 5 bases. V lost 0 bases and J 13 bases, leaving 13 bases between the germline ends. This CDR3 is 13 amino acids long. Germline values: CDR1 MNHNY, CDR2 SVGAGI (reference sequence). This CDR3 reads CASSYSKLREQYF. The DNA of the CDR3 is TGTGCCAGCAGTTACTCGAAATTACGGGAACAGTACTTC.

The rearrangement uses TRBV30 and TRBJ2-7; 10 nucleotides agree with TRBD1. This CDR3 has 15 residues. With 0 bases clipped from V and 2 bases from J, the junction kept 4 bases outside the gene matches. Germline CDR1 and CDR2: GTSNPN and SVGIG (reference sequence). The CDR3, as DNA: TGTGCCTGGAGTGTCTTCGGGACAGGGGCCTACGAGCAGTACTTC. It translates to CAWSVFGTGAYEQYF.

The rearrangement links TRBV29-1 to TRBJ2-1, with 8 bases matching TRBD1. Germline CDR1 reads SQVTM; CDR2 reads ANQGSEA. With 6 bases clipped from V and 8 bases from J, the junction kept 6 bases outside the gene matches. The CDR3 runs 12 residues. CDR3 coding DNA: TGCAGCGTGCTGACAGGGGCTGATGAGCAGTTCTTC. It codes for CSVLTGADEQFF.

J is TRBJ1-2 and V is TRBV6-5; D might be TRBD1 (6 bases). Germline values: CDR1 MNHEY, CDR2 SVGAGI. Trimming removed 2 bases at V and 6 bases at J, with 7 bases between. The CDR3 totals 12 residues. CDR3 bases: TGTGCCAGCAGTTACCCAGGGGATGGCTACACCTTC. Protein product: CASSYPGDGYTF.

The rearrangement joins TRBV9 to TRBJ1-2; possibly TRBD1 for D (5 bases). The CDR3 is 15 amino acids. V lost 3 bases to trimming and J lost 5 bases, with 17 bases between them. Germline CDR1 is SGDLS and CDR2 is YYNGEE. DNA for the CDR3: TGTGCCAGCAGCGCGGGGGGAGCCCCACCGTATGGCTACACCTTC. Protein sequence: CASSAGGAPPYGYTF.

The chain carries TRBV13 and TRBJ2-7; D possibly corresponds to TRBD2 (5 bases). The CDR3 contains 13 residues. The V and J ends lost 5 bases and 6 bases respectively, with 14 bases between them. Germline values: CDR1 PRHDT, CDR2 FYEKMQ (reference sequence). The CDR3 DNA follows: TGTGCCAGCAGCCACATATCCGCGGGCGAGCAGTACTTC. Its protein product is CASSHISAGEQYF.

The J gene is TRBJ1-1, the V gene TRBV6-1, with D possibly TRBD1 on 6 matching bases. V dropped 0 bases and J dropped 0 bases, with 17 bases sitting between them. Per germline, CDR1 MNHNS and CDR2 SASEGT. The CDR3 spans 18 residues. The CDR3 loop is CASSEAGQGRPLNTEAFF. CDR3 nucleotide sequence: TGTGCCAGCAGTGAAGCGGGGCAGGGGCGGCCCTTGAACACTGAAGCTTTCTTT.

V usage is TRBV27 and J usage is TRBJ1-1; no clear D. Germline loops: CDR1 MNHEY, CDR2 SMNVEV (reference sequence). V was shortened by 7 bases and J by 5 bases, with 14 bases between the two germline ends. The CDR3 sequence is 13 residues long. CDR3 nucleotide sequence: TGTGCCAGCACCCATCTCTTCAGAACTGAAGCTTTCTTT. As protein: CASTHLFRTEAFF.

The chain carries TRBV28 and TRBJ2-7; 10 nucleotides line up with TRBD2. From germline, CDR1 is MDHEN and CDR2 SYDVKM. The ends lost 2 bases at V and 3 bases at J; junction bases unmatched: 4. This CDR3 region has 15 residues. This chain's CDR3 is CASSLQASGSYEQYF. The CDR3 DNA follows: TGTGCCAGCAGTTTACAAGCTAGCGGGAGCTACGAGCAGTACTTC. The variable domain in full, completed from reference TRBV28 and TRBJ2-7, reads DVKVTQSSRYLVKRTGEKVFLECVQDMDHENMFWYRQDPGLGLRLIYFSYDVKMKEKGDIPEGYSVSREKKERFSLILESASTNQTSMYLCASSLQASGSYEQYFGPGTRLTVT.